This TCR beta chain was sequenced in a study of T cell responses to AZD1222 COVID-19 vaccine. Study details: Pooling covered second doses at about 4 or about 12 weeks.

For this clone: Its antigen is as yet unknown.

The germline CDR1 and CDR2 sequences are LNHDA and SQIVND (reference sequence). This CDR3 spans 18 amino acids. The V end lost 3 bases, the J end lost 0 bases, and 15 bases lay between the germline ends. Study observations and caveats: Of the AZD1222 recipients, only 5 to 7 were seropositive at baseline. Possibly, clonal diversity was underestimated; donors were largely white British and included more females. The study sampled repertoires only after the peak T cell response.

Using immunoSEQ multiplex PCR, the repertoire was profiled, and TCRdb retains in-frame clones only, with some absent. The sample holds approximately 100,000 clones, roughly 92% seen once. The sequence was obtained from an adult in good health. The chain employs TRBV19 and TRBJ2-6; possible D gene TRBD2, 6 bases. The specimen comprised peripheral blood, sampled on day 0 of AZD1222 vaccination. CDR3 region: CASSIRGGLGSGANVLTF. Written as DNA, the CDR3 is TGTGCCAGTAGTATCCGAGGAGGGCTAGGCTCTGGGGCCAACGTCCTGACTTTC.